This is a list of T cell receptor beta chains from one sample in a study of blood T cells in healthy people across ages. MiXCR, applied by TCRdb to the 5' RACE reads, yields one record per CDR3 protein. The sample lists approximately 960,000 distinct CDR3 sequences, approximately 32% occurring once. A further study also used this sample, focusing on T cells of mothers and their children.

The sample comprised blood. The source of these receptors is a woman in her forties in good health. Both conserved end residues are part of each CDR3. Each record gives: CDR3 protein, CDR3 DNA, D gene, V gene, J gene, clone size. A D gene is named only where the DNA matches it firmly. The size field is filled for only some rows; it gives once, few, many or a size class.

CSARFNSVNTEAFF	TGCAGTGCTAGATTTAACAGCGTAAACACTGAAGCTTTCTTT	NA	TRBV20-1	TRBJ1-1	NA
CASTLGLAGETQYF	TGTGCCAGCACCCTAGGGCTAGCCGGGGAGACCCAGTACTTC	NA	TRBV11-1	TRBJ2-5	NA
CASSPGTGDYGYTF	TGTGCCAGCAGCCCCGGGACAGGAGACTATGGCTACACCTTC	TRBD1	TRBV7-3	TRBJ1-2	many
CASSLATDEAFF	TGTGCCAGCAGCTTAGCGACAGATGAAGCTTTCTTT	NA	TRBV7-9	TRBJ1-1	NA
CASSERSAAEQPQHF	TGTGCCAGCAGTGAGCGGTCCGCCGCCGAGCAGCCCCAGCATTTT	NA	TRBV25-1	TRBJ1-5	large
CSARVRGRFEQYF	TGCAGTGCTAGAGTTCGCGGGCGGTTCGAGCAGTACTTC	NA	TRBV20-1	TRBJ2-7	few
CASSMTSGQETQYF	TGCGCCAGCAGTATGACTAGCGGTCAAGAGACCCAGTACTTC	TRBD2	TRBV10-2	TRBJ2-5	NA
CASSFGTGISEQFF	TGTGCCAGCAGTTTCGGGACAGGCATCAGTGAGCAGTTCTTC	TRBD1	TRBV12-3/TRBV12-4	TRBJ2-1	few
CASSYSGQRTEAFF	TGTGCCAGCAGTTACTCGGGGCAGAGGACTGAAGCTTTCTTT	NA	TRBV6-2/TRBV6-3	TRBJ1-1	once
CSRIGTGGVWANTEAFF	TGCAGCCGAATCGGGACAGGGGGCGTCTGGGCGAACACTGAAGCTTTCTTT	TRBD1	TRBV29-1	TRBJ1-1	many
CASSLMGMNTEAFF	TGCGCCAGCAGCTTGATGGGAATGAACACTGAAGCTTTCTTT	NA	TRBV5-1	TRBJ1-1	many
CASSQEYTGELFF	TGCGCCAGCAGCCAAGAGTACACCGGGGAGCTGTTTTTT	NA	TRBV4-1	TRBJ2-2	NA
CASSTGVAGNTIYF	TGTGCCAGCAGCACAGGGGTGGCTGGAAACACCATATATTTT	TRBD1	TRBV28	TRBJ1-3	NA
CASSLEPSRNEQFF	TGTGCCAGCAGCTTAGAACCCTCCCGTAATGAGCAGTTCTTC	NA	TRBV11-2	TRBJ2-1	NA
CSVRVTPTEAFF	TGCAGCGTCCGCGTGACACCCACTGAAGCTTTCTTT	NA	TRBV29-1	TRBJ1-1	few